This note documents a single TCR beta chain sequence. TCRdb itself ran the RT-PCR reads through MiXCR, one entry per CDR3 protein. Here the sample spans under 200,000 distinct CDR3 sequences, 30% being singletons. The data were obtained in a study of patients and donors after allogeneic stem cell transplantation. The CDR3 length is 13 residues. With 5 bases removed from V and 7 bases from J, the gap between germline ends came to 15 bases. The sequence derives from a human donor who was either an allogeneic HSCT recipient or a stem cell or donor lymphocyte infusion donor (not recorded which). It is not recorded whose cells these are; they may come from a transplant donor. Sequencing used blood, either unsorted or a sorted T cell fraction (not recorded which). V is TRBV12-3 or TRBV12-4 and J is TRBJ2-7; tentative D call: TRBD2 (6 bases). CDR3 nucleotides: TGTGCCAGCAGTCCCTACTCTGGGGGGGAGCAGTACTTC. Its protein product is CASSPYSGGEQYF.